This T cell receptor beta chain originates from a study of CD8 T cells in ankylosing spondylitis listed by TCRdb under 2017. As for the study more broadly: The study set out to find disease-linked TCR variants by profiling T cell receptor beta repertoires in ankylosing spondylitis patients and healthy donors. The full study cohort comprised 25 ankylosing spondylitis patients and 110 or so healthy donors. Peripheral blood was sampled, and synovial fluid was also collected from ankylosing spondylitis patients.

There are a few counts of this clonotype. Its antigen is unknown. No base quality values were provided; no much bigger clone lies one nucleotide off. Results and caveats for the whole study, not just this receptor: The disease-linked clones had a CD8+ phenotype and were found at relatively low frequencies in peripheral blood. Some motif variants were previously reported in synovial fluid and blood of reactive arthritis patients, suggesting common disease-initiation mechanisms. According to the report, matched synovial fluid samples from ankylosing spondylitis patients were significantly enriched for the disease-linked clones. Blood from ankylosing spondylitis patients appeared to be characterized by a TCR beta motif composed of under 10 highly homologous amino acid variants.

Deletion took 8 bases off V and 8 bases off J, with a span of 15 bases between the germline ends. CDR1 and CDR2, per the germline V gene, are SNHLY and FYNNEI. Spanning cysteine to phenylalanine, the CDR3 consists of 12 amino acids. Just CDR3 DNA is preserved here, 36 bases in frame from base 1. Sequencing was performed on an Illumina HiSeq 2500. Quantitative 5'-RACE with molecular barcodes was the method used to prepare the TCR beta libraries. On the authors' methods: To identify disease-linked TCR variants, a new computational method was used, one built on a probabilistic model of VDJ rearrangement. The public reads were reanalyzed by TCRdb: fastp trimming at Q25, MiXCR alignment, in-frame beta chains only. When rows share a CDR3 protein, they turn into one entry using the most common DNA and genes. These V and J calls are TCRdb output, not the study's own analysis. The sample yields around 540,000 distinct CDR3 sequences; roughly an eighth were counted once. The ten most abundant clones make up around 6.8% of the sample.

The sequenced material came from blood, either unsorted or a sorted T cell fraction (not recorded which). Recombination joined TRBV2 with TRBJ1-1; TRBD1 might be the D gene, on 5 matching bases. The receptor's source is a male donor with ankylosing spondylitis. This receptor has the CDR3 CASGTRPPEAFF. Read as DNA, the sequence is TGTGCCAGCGGGACCAGACCCCCCGAAGCTTTCTTT.